This T cell receptor (beta chain) appears in the sequencing data of a study of T-cell memory formation after mild COVID-19. In its sample, this clonotype was seen many times. MiXCR was run by TCRdb on the 5' RACE reads, yielding one entry per CDR3 protein. The sample carries fewer than 400,000 distinct CDR3 sequences, approximately 16% recorded once. This sequence originates from a man in his late teens or twenties who had mild COVID-19 (a few samples of this study predate the infection). Cell type and time point are not known. The sequencing input was PBMCs or a T cell subset sorted from them (not recorded which).

The DNA for the CDR3 is TGTGCCAGCAGCTTAGTTGGGGCGGGGGCATACGAGCAGTACTTC. Its translation is CASSLVGAGAYEQYF. The chain recombines TRBV7-2 with TRBJ2-7; D is perhaps TRBD2 (7 bases). CDR1 is SGHTA and CDR2 is FQGNSA in the germline V gene. The CDR3 spans 15 residues. V was pared by 1 base and J by 4 bases, with 14 bases between.